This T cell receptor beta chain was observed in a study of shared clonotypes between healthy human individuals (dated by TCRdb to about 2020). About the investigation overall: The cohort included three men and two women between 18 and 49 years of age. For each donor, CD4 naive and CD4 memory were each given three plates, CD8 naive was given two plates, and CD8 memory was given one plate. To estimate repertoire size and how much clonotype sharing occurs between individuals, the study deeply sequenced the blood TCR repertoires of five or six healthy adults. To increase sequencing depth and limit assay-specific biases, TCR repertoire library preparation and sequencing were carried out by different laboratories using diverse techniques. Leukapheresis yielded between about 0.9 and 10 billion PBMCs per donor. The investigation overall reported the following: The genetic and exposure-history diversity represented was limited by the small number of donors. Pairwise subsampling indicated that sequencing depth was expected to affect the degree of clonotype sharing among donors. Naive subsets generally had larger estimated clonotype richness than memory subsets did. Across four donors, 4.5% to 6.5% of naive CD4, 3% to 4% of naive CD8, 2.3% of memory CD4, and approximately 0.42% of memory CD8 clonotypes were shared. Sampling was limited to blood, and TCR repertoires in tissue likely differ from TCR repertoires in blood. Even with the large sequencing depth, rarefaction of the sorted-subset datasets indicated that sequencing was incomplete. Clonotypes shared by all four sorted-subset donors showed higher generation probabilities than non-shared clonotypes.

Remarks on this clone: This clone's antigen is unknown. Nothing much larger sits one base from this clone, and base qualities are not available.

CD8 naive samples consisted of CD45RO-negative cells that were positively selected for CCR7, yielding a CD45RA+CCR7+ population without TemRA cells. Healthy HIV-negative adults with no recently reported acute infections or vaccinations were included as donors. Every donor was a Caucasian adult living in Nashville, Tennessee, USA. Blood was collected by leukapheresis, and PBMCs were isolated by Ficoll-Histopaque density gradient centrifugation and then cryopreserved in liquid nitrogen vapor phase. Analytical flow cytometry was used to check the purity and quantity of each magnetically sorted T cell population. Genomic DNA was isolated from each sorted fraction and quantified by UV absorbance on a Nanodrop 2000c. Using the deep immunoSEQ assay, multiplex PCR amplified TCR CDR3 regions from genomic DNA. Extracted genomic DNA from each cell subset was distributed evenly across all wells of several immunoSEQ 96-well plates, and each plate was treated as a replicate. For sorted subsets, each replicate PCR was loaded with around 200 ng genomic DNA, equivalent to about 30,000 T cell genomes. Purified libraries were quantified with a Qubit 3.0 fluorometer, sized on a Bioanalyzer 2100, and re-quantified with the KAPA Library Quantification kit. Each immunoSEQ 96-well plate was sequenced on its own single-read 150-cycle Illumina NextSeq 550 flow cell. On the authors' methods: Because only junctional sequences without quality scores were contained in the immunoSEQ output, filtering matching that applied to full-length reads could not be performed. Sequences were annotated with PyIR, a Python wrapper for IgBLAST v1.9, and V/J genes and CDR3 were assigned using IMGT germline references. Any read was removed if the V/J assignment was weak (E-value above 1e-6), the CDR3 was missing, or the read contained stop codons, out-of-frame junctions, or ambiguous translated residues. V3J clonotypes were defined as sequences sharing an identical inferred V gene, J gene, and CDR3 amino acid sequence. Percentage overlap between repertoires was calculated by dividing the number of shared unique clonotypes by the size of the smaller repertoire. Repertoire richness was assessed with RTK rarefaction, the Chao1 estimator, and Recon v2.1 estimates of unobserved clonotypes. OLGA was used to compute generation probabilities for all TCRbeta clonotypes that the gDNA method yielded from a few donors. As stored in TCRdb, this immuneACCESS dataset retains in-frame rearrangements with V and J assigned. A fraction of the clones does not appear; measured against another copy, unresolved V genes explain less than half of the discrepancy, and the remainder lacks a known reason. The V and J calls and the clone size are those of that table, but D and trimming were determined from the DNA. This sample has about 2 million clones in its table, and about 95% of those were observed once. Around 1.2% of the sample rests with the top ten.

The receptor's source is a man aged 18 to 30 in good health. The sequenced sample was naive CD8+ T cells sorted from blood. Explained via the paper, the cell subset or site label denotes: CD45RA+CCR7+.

The nucleotide sequence reads TGTGCCAGCAGTTACAAGGGGGGCTACGAGCAGTACTTC. Its coded protein is CASSYKGGYEQYF. The chain uses TRBV27 and TRBJ2-7; the D segment might be TRBD1 or TRBD2, since each matches 6 bases. The CDR3 contains 13 residues, cysteine and phenylalanine counted. This entry keeps only the CDR3 DNA: 39 bases, framed from base 1. In the germline V gene (reference sequence), CDR1 corresponds to MNHEY and CDR2 to SMNVEV. The junction carries 10 bases between V and J, which are trimmed by 4 bases and 3 bases respectively.